This passage covers 18 T cell receptor beta chains from one sample sequenced in a study of CD8+ T cells in alopecia areata. The authors extracted RNA and reverse transcribed it into cDNA as the sequencing template. The assay was immunoSEQ multiplex PCR, and TCRdb's table has in-frame clones only and misses some. The data hold about 180,000 clones, with roughly 70% observed a single time. The sample consisted of CD8+ T cells sorted from blood, taken at week 0. All receptors derive from a human donor with alopecia areata.

V gene TRBV29-1 combines with J gene TRBJ1-2; TRBD1 agrees at 7 bases. J lost 4 bases, V lost 5 bases, and 13 bases had no gene match. CDR3 length equals 15 residues. From germline, CDR1 is SQVTM and CDR2 ANQGSEA. CDR3 DNA sequence: TGCAGCGTTTACCCGACAGGGCAGAGCATCTATGGCTACACCTTC. Encoded protein: CSVYPTGQSIYGYTF.

The chain has TRBV7-9 and TRBJ1-4; D is perhaps TRBD1 (6 bases). Germline loops: CDR1 SEHNR, CDR2 FQNEAQ (reference sequence). This CDR3 has 16 residues. V lost 1 base to trimming and J lost 2 bases, with 11 bases between them. The CDR3 sequence: CASSLGQGYTNEKLFF. The CDR3 coding sequence is TGTGCCAGCAGCTTAGGCCAGGGGTACACTAATGAAAAACTGTTTTTT.

This chain links TRBV2 with TRBJ1-1, with 11 bases fitting TRBD1. In germline, CDR1 is SNHLY, CDR2 FYNNEI. This CDR3 has 15 amino acids. The V gene end was trimmed by 6 bases and the J gene end by 0 bases; junction bases not matched to a gene: 3. DNA of the CDR3: TGTGCCAGCAGGGGGACAGGGGGTTTGAACACTGAAGCTTTCTTT. As protein: CASRGTGGLNTEAFF.

In this sample, this clone turned up a few times. The genes are TRBV10-3 and TRBJ2-5; no reliable D call. Trimming removed 6 bases at V and 5 bases at J, with 7 bases between. Germline V gives CDR1 ENHRY, CDR2 SYGVKD. The CDR3 length is 11 residues. The CDR3 region has the DNA TGTGCCATCAGCGATGGGGAGACCCAGTACTTC. It yields the protein CAISDGETQYF.

This clone showed up just once. The chain recombines TRBV10-2 with TRBJ1-5; D not certain. Germline lookup yields CDR1 WSHSY and CDR2 SAAADI. The V end lost 5 bases, the J end lost 1 base, and 9 bases lay between the germline ends. This CDR3 is 14 amino acids long. The CDR3 here is CASSPGGSNQPQHF. In DNA form, the CDR3 reads TGCGCCAGCAGTCCCGGAGGGAGCAATCAGCCCCAGCATTTT.

This clone has more than one count but fewer than ten. The gene calls are TRBV29-1 and TRBJ2-5, with TRBD2 identical over 8 bases. With 3 bases clipped from V and 3 bases from J, the junction kept 15 bases outside the gene matches. The CDR3 loop spans 17 amino acids. Germline loops: CDR1 SQVTM, CDR2 ANQGSEA. DNA for the CDR3: TGCAGCGTTGACATCGGATTAGCGGGACCCCGGGAAGAGACCCAGTACTTC. Protein product: CSVDIGLAGPREETQYF.

This chain uses TRBV27 with TRBJ2-7; 7 positions match TRBD1. This CDR3 contains 14 residues. Germline assignment: CDR1 MNHEY and CDR2 SMNVEV (reference sequence). V lost 4 bases, J lost 4 bases, and 7 bases stayed unmatched. CDR3 DNA sequence: TGTGCCAGCAGTTCGCGACAGGGACAGTACGAGCAGTACTTC. It is translated as CASSSRQGQYEQYF.

This sequence joins TRBV4-1 and TRBJ1-4; 7 bases line up with TRBD1. The germline V gene encodes CDR1 MGHRA and CDR2 YSYEKL. Losses at the gene ends were 4 bases for V and 1 base for J; bases not matched to a gene: 9. The CDR3 totals 17 residues. This chain's CDR3 is CASSPIGQDLTNEKLFF. CDR3 coding DNA: TGCGCCAGCAGCCCGATCGGACAGGACCTAACTAATGAAAAACTGTTTTTT.

V gene TRBV7-9 combines with J gene TRBJ2-4; 8 bases match TRBD1. In germline, CDR1 is SEHNR, CDR2 FQNEAQ (reference sequence). The CDR3 consists of 14 residues. After removal of 3 bases from V and 5 bases from J, the junction contained 3 bases not matched to a gene. The CDR3 sequence is CASSFRGPQNIQYF. The DNA for the CDR3 is TGTGCCAGCAGCTTCAGGGGGCCGCAAAACATTCAGTACTTC.

This clone was seen a single time. The chain carries TRBV23-1 and TRBJ2-2; D gene ambiguous. TRBV23-1 is flagged as an ORF with uncertain function. The CDR3 loop spans 13 amino acids. Deletions cut 4 bases from V and 6 bases from J, with 9 bases between. The CDR3 DNA reads as TGCGCCAGCAGTCTCGAAGTGCCCGGGGAGCTGTTTTTT. Protein sequence: CASSLEVPGELFF.

V is TRBV5-8 and J is TRBJ2-3, with TRBD1 matching over 7 bases. Germline V lookup: CDR1 SGHTS, CDR2 YDEGEE. The V and J ends lost 4 bases and 0 bases, in that order; junction bases with no gene match: 5. CDR3 length: 15 residues. This chain's CDR3 is CASSPGTASTDTQYF. The CDR3 coding sequence is TGTGCCAGCAGCCCGGGGACAGCAAGCACAGATACGCAGTATTTT.

The CDR3 nucleotides are TGCGCCAGCAGTCCAGCGGGGGGGCGTGAGCAGTACTTC. Its protein is CASSPAGGREQYF. The J gene is TRBJ2-7, the V gene TRBV5-1; TRBD2 aligns across 10 bases. CDR1 is SGHRS and CDR2 is YFSETQ in the germline V gene. This CDR3 is built from 13 residues. J was trimmed by 7 bases and V by 5 bases; bases with no gene match: 6.

The J gene is TRBJ2-7, the V gene TRBV7-2; no reliable D call. The CDR3 sequence is 12 residues long. V was clipped by 1 base and J by 3 bases, with 4 bases between them. Germline V CDR1 and CDR2: SGHTA, FQGNSA. In DNA, the CDR3 is TGTGCCAGCAGCTTAGGGAGCTACGAGCAGTACTTC. It yields the protein CASSLGSYEQYF.

This clone was seen more than once but under ten times. The CDR3 DNA is TGCGCCAGCAGATCACAGGGAATCACCGGGGAGCTGTTTTTT. It specifies CASRSQGITGELFF. The V gene is TRBV10-2, the J gene TRBJ2-2; the D gene is possibly TRBD1 (6 bases). The CDR3 has 14 amino acids. V gave up 6 bases and J gave up 4 bases, with 12 bases separating them. Germline V gives CDR1 WSHSY, CDR2 SAAADI.

This rearrangement joins TRBV2 to TRBJ2-7; 9 nucleotides agree with TRBD1. V dropped 6 bases and J dropped 3; count of bases not matched to a gene: 6. This CDR3 has 14 residues. Germline V CDR1 and CDR2: SNHLY, FYNNEI. The chain's CDR3 is CASRVRDRVYEQYF. Written as DNA, the CDR3 is TGTGCCAGCAGAGTCCGGGACAGGGTCTACGAGCAGTACTTC.

This chain joins TRBV29-1 and TRBJ1-2, with 8 bases fitting TRBD1. The junction had 8 bases not matched to a gene; V was cut back by 7 bases and J by 7 bases. The CDR3 runs 12 residues. The V gene's germline CDR1 is SQVTM and CDR2 ANQGSEA. The CDR3 DNA follows: TGCAGCGGCGTGACAGGGGCGGGTGGCTACACCTTC. Its translation is CSGVTGAGGYTF.

This chain connects TRBV29-1 to TRBJ1-1; D gene unclear. The V gene's germline CDR1 is SQVTM and CDR2 ANQGSEA. Trimming cost V 2 bases and J 4 bases, with 11 bases left between them. The CDR3 is 13 amino acids. The CDR3 is CSVEPGVGTEAFF. Written as DNA, the CDR3 is TGCAGCGTTGAACCCGGGGTGGGCACTGAAGCTTTCTTT.

The chain employs TRBV19 and TRBJ2-2, with D perhaps assigned TRBD1 or TRBD2 (6 bases each). This CDR3 spans 17 amino acids. Germline V CDR1 and CDR2: LNHDA, SQIVND (reference sequence). Trimming shortened V by 5 bases and J by 5 bases, and 21 bases separated the two germline ends. The CDR3 DNA is TGTGCCAGTAGTCGAAAAGGGGGGACAACGAGGACCGGGGAGCTGTTTTTT. Its protein product is CASSRKGGTTRTGELFF.